Presented here are 3 T cell receptor beta chains from one specimen sequenced in a study of T-cell reconstitution after alpha-beta-depleted transplantation in children. Unique molecular identifiers featured in how the TCRbeta library was prepared. In TCRdb, the PCR reads were re-called with MiXCR into one record per CDR3 protein. The sample lists about 830,000 distinct CDR3 sequences; 16% were seen once. The sample consisted of PBMCs, mostly from graft donor cells, taken 360 days after TCRalphabeta/CD19-depleted stem cell transplant. Receptors originate from a male patient younger than 18 who had a stem cell transplant for acute lymphoblastic leukemia, so the T cells may come from the graft donor.

The V call is TRBV4-1, the J call TRBJ2-7; possibly TRBD2 for D (5 bases). CDR3 size: 11 residues. Trimming removed 5 bases at V and 5 bases at J, with 7 bases between. Germline lookup yields CDR1 MGHRA and CDR2 YSYEKL. As DNA, the CDR3 is TGCGCCAGCAGCTCGGAGGACGAGCAGTACTTC. It yields the protein CASSSEDEQYF.

This clonotype was recorded many times. The chain carries TRBV27 and TRBJ2-2, with D unresolved. Per the germline V gene, CDR1 is MNHEY and CDR2 is SMNVEV (reference sequence). The CDR3 is 14 residues long. V shed 8 bases and J shed 0 bases, with 10 bases lying between them. The CDR3 here is CASGTSANTGELFF. CDR3 nucleotides: TGTGCCAGCGGTACCTCCGCGAACACCGGGGAGCTGTTTTTT.

In this sample, this clonotype turned up many times. V and J are TRBV20-1 and TRBJ2-7; D call uncertain. Trimming took 1 base from V and 6 from J, leaving 16 bases between them. The germline gives CDR1 DFQATT, CDR2 SNEGSKA (reference sequence). The CDR3 length is 14 residues. The CDR3 DNA is TGCAGTGCTAGAGCTGAGGTAATACGGAGCGAGCAGTACTTC. Protein product: CSARAEVIRSEQYF.